This entry features one T cell receptor (beta chain) sequence. Its specificity is unknown. This entry is derived from a study of T cells in localized non-small cell lung cancer. The V segment lost 7 bases and the J segment 4 bases; nucleotides outside the gene matches: 7. This CDR3 is built from 16 residues. Germline CDR1 and CDR2: MDHEN and SYDVKM. Generated by immunoSEQ multiplex PCR, the TCRdb table keeps only in-frame clones and is missing some. The sample includes about 78,000 clones, roughly four fifths of them seen just once. Whole-study findings and limits: Researchers found a median approximately 55 of the top 100 tumor clones in adjacent lung.

The origin of this receptor is a man aged 40-75 years with stage I lung adenocarcinoma. Sequences were derived from peripheral blood, sampled before any cancer treatment. The chain is built from TRBV28 and TRBJ2-6; 10 positions match TRBD1. CDR3 region: CASTVTGGGGANVLTF. CDR3 DNA: TGTGCCAGCACCGTGACAGGGGGCGGAGGGGCCAACGTCCTGACTTTC.